The 32 T cell receptor beta chains given below trace back to one sample, sequenced in a study of cytomegalovirus exposure and HLA in healthy donors. PCR employed 60 Vbeta and 13 Jbeta primers. TCRdb's table, derived via immunoSEQ multiplex PCR, lists solely in-frame clones and lacks some. The sample yields roughly 120,000 clones, about 80% seen once. The sequenced sample consisted of PBMCs. These receptors were obtained from a middle-aged woman in good health and CMV-seropositive.

The chain carries TRBV9 and TRBJ2-5; a weak D match, TRBD2 (5 bases). CDR1 SGDLS and CDR2 YYNGEE come from the germline V gene. The CDR3 consists of 15 residues. V lost 0 bases, J lost 2 bases, and 11 bases lay in between. The CDR3 loop reads CASSVAGLDQETQYF. Here the CDR3 DNA reads TGTGCCAGCAGCGTAGCCGGACTCGATCAAGAGACCCAGTACTTC.

The chain employs TRBV15 and TRBJ2-1, with D hard to call. This CDR3 is built from 15 residues. Between the trimmed V and J ends, which lost 3 bases and 0 bases, there was a span of 9 bases. CDR1 and CDR2 (germline): LNHNV, YYDKDF (reference sequence). The CDR3 is CATSSLRSSYNEQFF. The DNA for the CDR3 is TGTGCCACCAGCAGTTTGAGGAGCTCCTACAATGAGCAGTTCTTC.

This rearrangement joins TRBV27 to TRBJ1-6; 9 bases fit TRBD1. The length of the CDR3 is 12 residues. Germline V gene lookup returns CDR1 MNHEY and CDR2 SMNVEV (reference sequence). The trim removed 8 bases at V and 7 bases at J, leaving 0 bases unmatched. CDR3 nucleotides: TGTGCCAGCGGGACAGGGAATTCACCCCTCCACTTT. It translates to CASGTGNSPLHF.

This sequence joins TRBV5-4 and TRBJ2-3, with a weak D call TRBD2 (6 bases). There are 13 residues in the CDR3. V lost 0 bases and J 4 bases, leaving 6 bases between the germline ends. Germline V CDR1 and CDR2: SGHNT, YYREEE (reference sequence). This chain's CDR3 is CASSLVAADTQYF. The CDR3 DNA follows: TGTGCCAGCAGCTTGGTAGCGGCAGATACGCAGTATTTT.

This clone is a singleton in its sample. The V gene is TRBV18, the J gene TRBJ2-3, with 10 positions matching TRBD2. Trimming at V came to 3 bases and at J to 1 base, leaving 4 bases not matched to a gene. This CDR3 region has 16 residues. Looked up from germline, CDR1 is KGHSH and CDR2 is LQKENI. The CDR3 DNA follows: TGTGCCAGCTCACCGAAGAGCGGGGGGGGCACAGATACGCAGTATTTT. Its translation is CASSPKSGGGTDTQYF.

This clone was observed once. J is TRBJ1-4 and V is TRBV12-5, with TRBD1 matching over 9 bases. This CDR3 comprises 16 residues. Germline V gene lookup returns CDR1 LGHNT and CDR2 FRNRAP. V shed 1 base, J shed 8 bases, and the junction held 8 bases outside the gene matches. CDR3 DNA sequence: TGTGCTAGTGGTTTGGGCACAGGGGGCGCCCGGGAAAAACTGTTTTTT. This gives the protein CASGLGTGGAREKLFF. The variable domain in full, completed from reference TRBV12-5 and TRBJ1-4, reads DARVTQTPRHKVTEMGQEVTMRCQPILGHNTVFWYRQTMMQGLELLAYFRNRAPLDDSGMPKDRFSAEMPDATLATLKIQPSEPRDSAVYFCASGLGTGGAREKLFFGSGTQLSVL.

V and J are TRBV2 and TRBJ1-6; D is perhaps TRBD1 (6 bases). This CDR3 comprises 15 residues. With 6 bases removed from V and 5 bases from J, the gap between germline ends came to 14 bases. CDR1 is SNHLY, CDR2 FYNNEI, per germline. This CDR3 reads CASSAGQSNNSPLHF. CDR3 nucleotide sequence: TGTGCCAGCAGCGCCGGACAGTCTAATAATTCACCCCTCCACTTT.

The gene calls are TRBV20-1 and TRBJ2-7; D is uncertain. Germline-derived CDR1 and CDR2 are DFQATT and SNEGSKA (reference sequence). CDR3 length: 11 amino acids. The CDR3 region has the DNA TGCAGCCAGGTAAACTCCTACGAGCAGTACTTC. Encoded protein: CSQVNSYEQYF.

V and J are TRBV7-3 and TRBJ1-1; D is ambiguous. The ends were cut back, 5 bases at V and 7 bases at J, with 17 bases in the middle. The germline V gene has CDR1 SGHTA and CDR2 FQGTGA. There are 14 residues in the CDR3. The CDR3 region has the DNA TGTGCCAGCAGCCCCACCCCCGCGGTGGGTGAAGCTTTCTTT. It yields the protein CASSPTPAVGEAFF.

The V and J genes are TRBV5-4 and TRBJ2-3, with TRBD2 matching over 7 bases. The CDR3 sequence is 13 residues long. V was clipped by 4 bases and J by 5 bases; unmatched bases: 4. Germline V lookup: CDR1 SGHNT, CDR2 YYREEE (reference sequence). The CDR3 DNA follows: TGTGCCAGCAGCGCGGGAGCCGAAGATACGCAGTATTTT. Amino acids: CASSAGAEDTQYF.

This chain links TRBV5-6 with TRBJ1-5; unclear D gene. The V gene lost 0 bases and the J gene lost 3 bases, with 13 bases spanning the gap. Germline V CDR1 and CDR2: SGHDT, YYEEEE. The CDR3 has 16 amino acids. CDR3 in DNA: TGTGCCAGCAGCTTGGCGGGGTACGGGGACAATCAGCCCCAGCATTTT. It translates to CASSLAGYGDNQPQHF.

This rearrangement joins TRBV5-1 to TRBJ2-3, with 12 bases identical to TRBD2. This CDR3 is built from 16 residues. Germline loops: CDR1 SGHRS, CDR2 YFSETQ. V trimming: 0 bases; J trimming: 6 bases; junction bases outside the gene matches: 5. DNA of the CDR3: TGCGCCAGCAGCTTGGGACTAGCGGGAGAGGCCGATACGCAGTATTTT. Protein product: CASSLGLAGEADTQYF.

The chain uses TRBV11-1 and TRBJ2-1, with 8 positions matching TRBD2. The J segment lost 8 bases and the V segment lost 5 bases, leaving 11 bases of the junction unmatched. The CDR3 length is 15 residues. The germline CDR1 and CDR2 sequences are SGHAT and FQDESV (reference sequence). The CDR3 reads CASSPGRGVFYEQFF. Here the CDR3 DNA reads TGTGCCAGCAGCCCAGGGCGGGGGGTTTTTTATGAGCAGTTCTTC.

The chain links TRBV7-3 to TRBJ1-1; D is possibly TRBD1 (6 bases). Germline CDR1 is SGHTA and CDR2 is FQGTGA. CDR3 length equals 15 residues. V was shortened by 2 bases and J by 3 bases, with 13 bases between the two germline ends. CDR3 residues: CASSLVGGADTEAFF. Written as DNA, the CDR3 is TGTGCCAGCAGCTTAGTTGGGGGCGCGGACACTGAAGCTTTCTTT.

The V call is TRBV5-4, the J call TRBJ1-4; tentatively, D is TRBD1 (6 bases). V lost 0 bases and J lost 3, with 9 bases in between. Germline V gene data show CDR1 as SGHNT and CDR2 as YYREEE (reference sequence). The CDR3 covers 15 residues. The DNA for the CDR3 is TGTGCCAGCAGCTTGGATTGGGGGCCTAATGAAAAACTGTTTTTT. This codes for CASSLDWGPNEKLFF.

This sequence joins TRBV6-5 and TRBJ2-5; D is unresolved. Trimming cost V 0 bases and J 2 bases, with 10 bases left between them. The CDR3 loop spans 15 amino acids. Germline lookup yields CDR1 MNHEY and CDR2 SVGAGI. Here the CDR3 reads CASSYSSLLQETQYF. In nucleotides, the CDR3 is TGTGCCAGCAGTTACTCGTCGCTCCTACAAGAGACCCAGTACTTC.

The rearrangement links TRBV5-1 to TRBJ2-2; no reliable D call. This CDR3 comprises 14 residues. V shed 0 bases and J shed 3 bases, with 6 bases lying between them. Germline CDR1 is SGHRS and CDR2 is YFSETQ. CDR3 loop: CASSLEADTGELFF. CDR3 DNA: TGCGCCAGCAGCTTGGAAGCTGACACCGGGGAGCTGTTTTTT.

The chain combines TRBV9 with TRBJ2-5, with 11 bases matching TRBD1. This CDR3 is built from 15 residues. V trimming: 4 bases; J trimming: 5 bases; junction bases outside the gene matches: 7. Germline loops: CDR1 SGDLS, CDR2 YYNGEE. The CDR3 sequence: CASSPGQGAYETQYF. The CDR3 bases are TGTGCCAGCAGCCCAGGACAGGGGGCTTATGAGACCCAGTACTTC. The full variable domain, in which reference TRBV9 and TRBJ2-5 provide the parts outside the CDR3, is DSGVTQTPKHLITATGQRVTLRCSPRSGDLSVYWYQQSLDQGLQFLIQYYNGEERAKGNILERFSAQQFPDLHSELNLSSLELGDSALYFCASSPGQGAYETQYFGPGTRLLVL.

The CDR3 region is CASSSGATTEAFF. The CDR3, as DNA: TGTGCCAGCAGTTCAGGGGCGACTACTGAAGCTTTCTTT. The genes are TRBV5-6 and TRBJ1-1; D is perhaps TRBD1 (6 bases). In germline, CDR1 is SGHDT, CDR2 YYEEEE. V was pared by 5 bases and J by 5 bases, with 13 bases between. CDR3 length: 13 residues.

This clone was detected only a few times. This chain joins TRBV6-1 and TRBJ2-2; perhaps TRBD2 as D (6 bases). The CDR3 loop spans 15 amino acids. The ends were cut back, 1 base at V and 2 bases at J, with 8 bases in the middle. The germline gives CDR1 MNHNS, CDR2 SASEGT. The CDR3 sequence is CASSEEAGNTGELFF. The CDR3 DNA follows: TGTGCCAGCAGTGAAGAGGCGGGAAACACCGGGGAGCTGTTTTTT.

This chain connects TRBV28 to TRBJ1-4, with 9 bases fitting TRBD1. There are 15 residues in the CDR3. Germline V CDR1 and CDR2: MDHEN, SYDVKM. Trimming cost V 6 bases and J 4 bases; bases outside gene matches: 6. For the CDR3, the DNA is TGTGCCAGCAGGGATACAGGGGGCGGTAATGAAAAACTGTTTTTT. Encoded protein: CASRDTGGGNEKLFF.

A few counts support this clone. This chain joins TRBV30 and TRBJ2-7; TRBD1 agrees at 8 bases. This CDR3 is 13 amino acids long. Germline V lookup: CDR1 GTSNPN, CDR2 SVGIG (reference sequence). Unmatched junction bases numbered 4, after V lost 6 bases and J lost 0 bases. The CDR3 coding sequence is TGTGCCTGCCGCGGGACAGGCTCCTACGAGCAGTACTTC. It codes for CACRGTGSYEQYF.

This sequence joins TRBV9 and TRBJ1-3; possibly TRBD1 for D (6 bases). The CDR3 contains 16 residues. V dropped 3 bases and J dropped 0 bases, with 13 bases sitting between them. The V gene's germline CDR1 is SGDLS and CDR2 YYNGEE. This CDR3 is CASSGTTGRSGNTIYF. In DNA, the CDR3 is TGTGCCAGCAGCGGAACAACAGGGCGCTCTGGAAACACCATATATTTT. Supplemented by reference TRBV9 and TRBJ1-3, the full variable domain reads DSGVTQTPKHLITATGQRVTLRCSPRSGDLSVYWYQQSLDQGLQFLIQYYNGEERAKGNILERFSAQQFPDLHSELNLSSLELGDSALYFCASSGTTGRSGNTIYFGEGSWLTVV.

The rearrangement uses TRBV29-1 and TRBJ2-1; the D is unclear. V lost 5 bases and J lost 0, with 8 bases in between. The V gene's germline CDR1 is SQVTM and CDR2 ANQGSEA. This CDR3 spans 13 amino acids. This CDR3 is CSVLVSSYNEQFF. The CDR3 nucleotides are TGCAGCGTTCTCGTCAGCTCCTACAATGAGCAGTTCTTC.

This clone came up once. The chain combines TRBV11-2 with TRBJ1-2; 7 bases fit TRBD1. V shed 6 bases and J 4 bases; nucleotides not matched to a gene: 11. This CDR3 has 15 residues. Germline V lookup: CDR1 SGHAT, CDR2 FQNNGV. CDR3 nucleotide sequence: TGTGCCAGCAGTCCATCAGGGGGTTTCCTCTATGGCTACACCTTC. This codes for CASSPSGGFLYGYTF.

The chain has TRBV13 and TRBJ2-2, with 8 bases matching TRBD1. V dropped 2 bases and J dropped 0; count of bases not matched to a gene: 20. This CDR3 has 22 amino acids. Germline CDR1 reads PRHDT; CDR2 reads FYEKMQ (reference sequence). The DNA for the CDR3 is TGTGCCAGCAGCTTATCGATTACGAGGCCGGGACAGGAGTTTTCGAACACCGGGGAGCTGTTTTTT. It specifies CASSLSITRPGQEFSNTGELFF.

In DNA form, the CDR3 reads TGTGCCAGCAGTGTTAAATTAGGGACACTAGGTTCGGGAGGCTACACCTTC. Its translation is CASSVKLGTLGSGGYTF. This sequence joins TRBV6-1 and TRBJ1-2, with a tentative D call TRBD1 (6 bases). V dropped 4 bases and J dropped 8 bases, with 26 bases sitting between them. This CDR3 region has 17 residues. Germline V gene data show CDR1 as MNHNS and CDR2 as SASEGT.

The chain has TRBV5-1 and TRBJ2-1; perhaps TRBD1 as D (5 bases). Per the germline V gene, CDR1 is SGHRS and CDR2 is YFSETQ. The CDR3 is made up of 13 amino acids. Trimming left V 1 base short and J 10 bases short, with 12 bases between. CDR3 residues: CASSLSGPTEQFF. DNA for the CDR3: TGCGCCAGCAGCTTGTCAGGGCCTACCGAGCAGTTCTTC.

The chain combines TRBV19 with TRBJ1-5; TRBD1 matches 9 bases. Germline V gene sequence: CDR1 LNHDA, CDR2 SQIVND (reference sequence). The V and J ends lost 5 bases and 5 bases, in that order; junction bases with no gene match: 10. The CDR3 runs 16 residues. The CDR3 loop is CASSPRPGTGYQPQHF. As DNA, the CDR3 is TGTGCCAGTAGTCCCCGCCCCGGGACAGGGTATCAGCCCCAGCATTTT. The entire variable domain, with the rest obtained from reference TRBV19 and TRBJ1-5, is as follows: DGGITQSPKYLFRKEGQNVTLSCEQNLNHDAMYWYRQDPGQGLRLIYYSQIVNDFQKGDIAEGYSVSREKKESFPLTVTSAQKNPTAFYLCASSPRPGTGYQPQHFGDGTRLSIL.

As DNA, the CDR3 is TGTGCCAGCAGCCAGGGGGGTGGGCAAGAGACCCAGTACTTC. Translating it yields CASSQGGGQETQYF. This rearrangement joins TRBV7-9 to TRBJ2-5, with TRBD1 as a possible D gene (7 bases). The CDR3 is 14 amino acids. The V end lost 5 bases, the J end lost 2 bases, and 12 bases lay between the germline ends. Germline CDR1 is SEHNR and CDR2 is FQNEAQ (reference sequence). The complete variable domain, with remaining parts taken from reference TRBV7-9 and TRBJ2-5, reads DTGVSQNPRHKITKRGQNVTFRCDPISEHNRLYWYRQTLGQGPEFLTYFQNEAQLEKSRLLSDRFSAERPKGSFSTLEIQRTEQGDSAMYLCASSQGGGQETQYFGPGTRLLVL.

This clone was counted once. The rearrangement joins TRBV6-5 to TRBJ1-3; D is perhaps TRBD1 (5 bases). Deletions cut 6 bases from V and 3 bases from J, with 15 bases between. The CDR3 contains 15 residues. Looked up from germline, CDR1 is MNHEY and CDR2 is SVGAGI. In DNA form, the CDR3 reads TGTGCCAGCAGCCCCACGGCGGGGCATGGAAACACCATATATTTT. Residues: CASSPTAGHGNTIYF.

The chain is built from TRBV18 and TRBJ1-2; TRBD1 is a possible D gene (6 bases). The CDR3 totals 12 residues. The germline V and J ends were trimmed by 1 base and 6 bases, with 6 bases remaining between them. CDR1 and CDR2 from the germline V gene are KGHSH and LQKENI. As DNA, the CDR3 is TGTGCCAGCTCACCACGGACAGATGGCTACACCTTC. Translation gives CASSPRTDGYTF.